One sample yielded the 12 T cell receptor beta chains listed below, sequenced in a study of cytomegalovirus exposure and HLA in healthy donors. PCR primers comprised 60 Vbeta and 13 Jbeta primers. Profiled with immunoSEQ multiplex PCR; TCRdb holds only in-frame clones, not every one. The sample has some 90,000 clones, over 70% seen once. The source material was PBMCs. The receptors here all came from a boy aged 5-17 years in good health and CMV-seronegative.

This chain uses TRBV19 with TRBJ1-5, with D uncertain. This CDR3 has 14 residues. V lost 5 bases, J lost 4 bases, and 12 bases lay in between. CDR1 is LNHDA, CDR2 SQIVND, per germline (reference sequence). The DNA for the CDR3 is TGTGCCAGTAGTGCGTCAGCGAGAAATCAGCCCCAGCATTTT. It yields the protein CASSASARNQPQHF.

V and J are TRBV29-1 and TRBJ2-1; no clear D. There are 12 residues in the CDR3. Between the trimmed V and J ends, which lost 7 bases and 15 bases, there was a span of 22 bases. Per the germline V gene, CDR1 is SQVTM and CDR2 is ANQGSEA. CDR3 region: CSANSQANSLFF. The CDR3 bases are TGCAGCGCCAACAGCCAGGCTAATTCTCTGTTCTTC.

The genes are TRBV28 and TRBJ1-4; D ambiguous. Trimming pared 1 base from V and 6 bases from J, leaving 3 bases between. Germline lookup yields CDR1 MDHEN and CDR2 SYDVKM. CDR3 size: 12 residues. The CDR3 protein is CASSLSDEKLFF. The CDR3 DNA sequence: TGTGCCAGCAGTTTATCGGATGAAAAACTGTTTTTT.

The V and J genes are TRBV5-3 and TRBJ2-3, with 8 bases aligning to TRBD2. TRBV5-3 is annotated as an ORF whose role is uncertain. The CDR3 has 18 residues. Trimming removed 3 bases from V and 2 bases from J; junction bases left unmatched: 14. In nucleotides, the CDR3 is TGTGCCAGAAGCTCGGGGATGGGGGTAGCGGGGATCACAGATACGCAGTATTTT. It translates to CARSSGMGVAGITDTQYF.

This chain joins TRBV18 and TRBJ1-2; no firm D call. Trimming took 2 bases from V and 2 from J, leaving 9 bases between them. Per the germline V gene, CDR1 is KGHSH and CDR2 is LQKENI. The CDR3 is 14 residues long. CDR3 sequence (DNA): TGTGCCAGCTCACCAGGTTCAGTAAACTATGGCTACACCTTC. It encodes CASSPGSVNYGYTF.

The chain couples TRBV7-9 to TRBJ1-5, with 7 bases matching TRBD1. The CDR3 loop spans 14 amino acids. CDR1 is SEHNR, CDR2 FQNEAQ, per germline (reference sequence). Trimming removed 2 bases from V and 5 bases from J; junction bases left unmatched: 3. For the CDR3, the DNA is TGTGCCAGCAGCTTATCAGGGGGTGATCAGCCCCAGCATTTT. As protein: CASSLSGGDQPQHF.

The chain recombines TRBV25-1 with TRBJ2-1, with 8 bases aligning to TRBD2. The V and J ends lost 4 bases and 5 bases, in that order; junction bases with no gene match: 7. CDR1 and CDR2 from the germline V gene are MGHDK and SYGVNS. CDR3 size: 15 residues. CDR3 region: CASSGGTRRDNEQFF. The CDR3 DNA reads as TGTGCCAGCAGTGGTGGGACTAGACGGGACAATGAGCAGTTCTTC.

The CDR3, as DNA: TGCGCCAGCAGTCCCGGGACAGGTAGCTCACCCCTCCACTTT. This translates into CASSPGTGSSPLHF. This chain links TRBV10-2 with TRBJ1-6; TRBD1 agrees at 8 bases. With V trimmed by 5 bases and J by 10 bases, 7 bases remained unmatched. Per the germline V gene, CDR1 is WSHSY and CDR2 is SAAADI. The CDR3 has 14 residues.

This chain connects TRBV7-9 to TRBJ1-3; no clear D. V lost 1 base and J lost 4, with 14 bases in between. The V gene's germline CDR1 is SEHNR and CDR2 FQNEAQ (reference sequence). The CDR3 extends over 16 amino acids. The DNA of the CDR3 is TGTGCCAGCAGCTTAGTCGCGGGAATGATCGGAAACACCATATATTTT. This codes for CASSLVAGMIGNTIYF.

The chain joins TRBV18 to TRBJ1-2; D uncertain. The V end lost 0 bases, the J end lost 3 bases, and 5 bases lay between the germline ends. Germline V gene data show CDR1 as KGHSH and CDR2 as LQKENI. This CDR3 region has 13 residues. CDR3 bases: TGTGCCAGCTCACCACCCAGTTACTATGGCTACACCTTC. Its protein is CASSPPSYYGYTF.

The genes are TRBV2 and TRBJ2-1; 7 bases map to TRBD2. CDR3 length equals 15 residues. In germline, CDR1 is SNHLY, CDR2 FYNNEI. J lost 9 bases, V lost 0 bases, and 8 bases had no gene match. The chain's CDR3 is CASSEAWGGSSEQFF. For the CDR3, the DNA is TGTGCCAGCAGTGAAGCGTGGGGCGGGAGCAGTGAGCAGTTCTTC.

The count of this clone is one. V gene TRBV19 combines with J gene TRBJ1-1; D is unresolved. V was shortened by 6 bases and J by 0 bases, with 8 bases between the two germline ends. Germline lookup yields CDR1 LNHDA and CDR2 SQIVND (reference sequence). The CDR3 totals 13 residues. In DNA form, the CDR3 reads TGTGCCAGTAGCAACAGCTTGAACACTGAAGCTTTCTTT. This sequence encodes CASSNSLNTEAFF. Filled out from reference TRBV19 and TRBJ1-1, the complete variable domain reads DGGITQSPKYLFRKEGQNVTLSCEQNLNHDAMYWYRQDPGQGLRLIYYSQIVNDFQKGDIAEGYSVSREKKESFPLTVTSAQKNPTAFYLCASSNSLNTEAFFGQGTRLTVV.